This entry describes one T cell receptor beta chain. Clones were sequenced by immunoSEQ multiplex PCR, and TCRdb holds only the in-frame ones, with some missing. The table shows hundreds of thousands of clones, with around 81% occurring only once. These data belong to a study of shared clonotypes between healthy human individuals. Trimming cost V 10 bases and J 4 bases; bases outside gene matches: 14. The V gene's germline CDR1 is ENHRY and CDR2 SYGVKD. The CDR3 has 15 amino acids. Sample: PBMCs. This TCR came from a woman aged 35 to 49 in good health. Some clones in this sample may be carry-over from other donors' samples. V usage is TRBV10-3 and J usage is TRBJ2-7, with TRBD2 identical over 9 bases. CDR3 sequence reads: CASNPAGGLTYEQYF. For the CDR3, the DNA is TGTGCCAGCAATCCAGCGGGAGGACTGACATACGAGCAGTACTTC.